Shown below are 13 T cell receptor beta chains from a single sample sequenced in a study of T cells expressing NK-cell markers. TCRdb reanalyzed the 5' RACE reads, giving one entry per CDR3 protein sequence and no DNA. In all, the sample yields about 120,000 distinct CDR3 sequences. Sequenced sample: blood T cells: a sorted CD56 or NKG2C T cell subset, CD4+ or CD8+ T cells, or bulk PBMC T cells (not recorded which). The receptors were sampled from a woman aged 18-70 years in good health.

The chain uses TRBV6-5 and TRBJ2-1. Germline V lookup: CDR1 MNHEY, CDR2 SVGAGI. CDR3 length: 15 residues. The CDR3 protein is CASSYGDWGYNEQFF.

The CDR3 is CASSSGGVNQPQHF. The V gene is TRBV27, the J gene TRBJ1-5; TCRdb outputs TRBD1, but without DNA this stays unchecked. This CDR3 has 14 amino acids. CDR1 and CDR2 (germline): MNHEY, SMNVEV (reference sequence).

The rearrangement links TRBV4-3 to TRBJ1-1. CDR1 LGHNA and CDR2 YSLEER come from the germline V gene. The CDR3 extends over 14 amino acids. The CDR3 sequence: CASSQGWTGTEAFF.

The chain has TRBV3-1 and TRBJ2-5; there is no DNA to check the TCRdb D call of TRBD1. Germline assignment: CDR1 LGHDT and CDR2 YNNKEL (reference sequence). CDR3 length equals 15 residues. The CDR3 region is CASSQEDRWQETQYF.

The chain uses TRBV4-3 and TRBJ2-1; TCRdb's D call of TRBD1 is untestable without DNA. The CDR3 is 17 residues long. The germline CDR1 and CDR2 sequences are LGHNA and YSLEER. CDR3 sequence: CASSQEPSGAAYNEQFF.

The genes are TRBV3-1 and TRBJ1-1; TCRdb's D gene call, TRBD1, goes unchecked for lack of DNA. This CDR3 is 15 amino acids long. Germline loops: CDR1 LGHDT, CDR2 YNNKEL (reference sequence). The CDR3 spells CASSQATGMNTEAFF.

V is TRBV6-2 or TRBV6-3 and J is TRBJ2-4; TCRdb designates TRBD2, a call that cannot be tested without DNA. Per the germline V gene, CDR1 is MNHEY and CDR2 is SVGEGT. The CDR3 length is 13 residues. CDR3 amino acids: CASSYSRGLDTTF.

The V and J genes are TRBV7-9 and TRBJ2-1. CDR3 length equals 15 residues. CDR1 SEHNR and CDR2 FQNEAQ come from the germline V gene (reference sequence). CDR3 amino acids: CASSLDGDYYNEQFF.

The genes are TRBV29-1 and TRBJ1-1. Germline CDR1 reads SQVTM; CDR2 reads ANQGSEA. This CDR3 is built from 12 residues. CDR3 loop: CSALAMNTEAFF.

The chain recombines TRBV9 with TRBJ2-7; TCRdb calls TRBD2, which cannot be checked without DNA. Germline values: CDR1 SGDLS, CDR2 YYNGEE. The CDR3 totals 14 residues. CDR3 residues: CASSGSSVGYEQYF. Complete variable domain (other parts from reference TRBV9 and TRBJ2-7): DSGVTQTPKHLITATGQRVTLRCSPRSGDLSVYWYQQSLDQGLQFLIQYYNGEERAKGNILERFSAQQFPDLHSELNLSSLELGDSALYFCASSGSSVGYEQYFGPGTRLTVT.

The chain links TRBV28 to TRBJ2-7; TCRdb designates TRBD2, a call that cannot be tested without DNA. The CDR3 length is 14 residues. CDR1 is MDHEN and CDR2 is SYDVKM in the germline V gene. CDR3 region: CASSPLADHYEQYF.

The chain combines TRBV19 with TRBJ2-3; TCRdb's assignment of TRBD2 cannot be checked, as there is no DNA. CDR3 size: 15 residues. The germline V gene encodes CDR1 LNHDA and CDR2 SQIVND (reference sequence). The CDR3 sequence: CASSPPGLDTDTQYF.

V gene TRBV6-1 combines with J gene TRBJ2-2. CDR3 length: 15 residues. Germline lookup yields CDR1 MNHNS and CDR2 SASEGT. The CDR3 loop is CASNAPSFNTGELFF.